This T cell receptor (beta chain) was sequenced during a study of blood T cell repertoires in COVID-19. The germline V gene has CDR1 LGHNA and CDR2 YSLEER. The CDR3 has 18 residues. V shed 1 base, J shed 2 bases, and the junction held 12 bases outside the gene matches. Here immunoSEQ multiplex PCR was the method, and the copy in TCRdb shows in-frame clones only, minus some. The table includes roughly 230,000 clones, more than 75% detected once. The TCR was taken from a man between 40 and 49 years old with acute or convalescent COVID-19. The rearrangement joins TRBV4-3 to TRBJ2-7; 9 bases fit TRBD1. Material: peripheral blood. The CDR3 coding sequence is TGCGCCAGCAGCCAAGGGGTCCCGGGACAGGGTAAAACCTACGAGCAGTACTTC. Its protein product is CASSQGVPGQGKTYEQYF.